This record covers a single T cell receptor (beta chain). The antigen is not known. This sample is drawn from a study of T-cell memory formation after mild COVID-19. Broader study findings: Contracting clones, day 15 to 85, had balanced CD4/CD8, and later expanders favored CD4+.

This CDR3 contains 15 residues. Germline lookup yields CDR1 SGHRS and CDR2 YFSETQ. V lost 5 bases to trimming and J lost 4 bases, with 18 bases between them. Researchers used 5'RACE with constant-segment primers to make TCR alpha and TCR beta cDNA libraries that carry sample barcodes and UMIs. Using its own MiXCR run on the 5' RACE reads, TCRdb lists one record per CDR3 protein. The table shows about 560,000 distinct CDR3 sequences, with 20% to 25% occurring only once. This sequence was found in an adult woman who had mild COVID-19 (a few samples of this study predate the infection). Cell type and time point are not known. The rearrangement links TRBV5-1 to TRBJ1-2; D unresolved. Specimen: PBMCs or a T cell subset sorted from them (not recorded which). The CDR3 region is CASRLTSAGGYGYTF. CDR3 nucleotides: TGCGCCAGCAGATTGACGTCCGCGGGCGGCTATGGCTACACCTTC.